The text below deals with one TCR beta chain. Antigen unknown. The data originate from a study of T cell responses to AZD1222 COVID-19 vaccine. Whole-study context: Pooling of second doses given at about 4 or about 12 weeks was done.

Assay used: immunoSEQ multiplex PCR; TCRdb lists only in-frame clones, some missing. The sample lists roughly 190,000 clones, approximately 93% occurring once. Overall study results and limits: When two AZD1222 doses had been given, Spike-specific TCR breadth and depth rose. Targets within unmutated variant regions were reportedly found for nearly half of spike-specific TCRs. Spike regions recognized by vaccine-associated CD4 TCRs spanned the protein, led by 160-218 and 743-854.

The sample was peripheral blood, taken on day 0 of AZD1222 vaccination. The receptor was derived from an adult in good health.

CDR3 DNA sequence: TGTGCCAGCAGCCCGGACAGGGTCCGAGAGGAGACCCAGTACTTC. This encodes CASSPDRVREETQYF. The chain is built from TRBV5-4 and TRBJ2-5; 8 positions match TRBD1. The CDR3 has 15 residues. Germline CDR1 SGHNT, CDR2 YYREEE (reference sequence). V dropped 4 bases and J dropped 5; count of bases not matched to a gene: 10.